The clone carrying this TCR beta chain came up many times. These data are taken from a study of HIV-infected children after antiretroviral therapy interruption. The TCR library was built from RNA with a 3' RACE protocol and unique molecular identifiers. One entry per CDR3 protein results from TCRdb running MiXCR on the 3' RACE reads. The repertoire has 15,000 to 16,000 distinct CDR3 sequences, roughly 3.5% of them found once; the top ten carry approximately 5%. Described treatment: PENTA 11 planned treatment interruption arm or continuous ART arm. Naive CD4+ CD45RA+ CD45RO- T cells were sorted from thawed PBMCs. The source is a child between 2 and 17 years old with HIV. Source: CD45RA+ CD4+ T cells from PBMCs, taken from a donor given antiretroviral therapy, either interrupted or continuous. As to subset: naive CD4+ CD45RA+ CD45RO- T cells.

CDR3 in DNA: TGTGCCAGCAGTTACAGGTCGGGCTCACCCCTCCACTTT. Its protein is CASSYRSGSPLHF. The chain couples TRBV12-3 or TRBV12-4 to TRBJ1-6; possibly TRBD1 for D (5 bases). This CDR3 contains 13 residues. Trimming took 4 bases from V and 10 from J, leaving 11 bases between them.